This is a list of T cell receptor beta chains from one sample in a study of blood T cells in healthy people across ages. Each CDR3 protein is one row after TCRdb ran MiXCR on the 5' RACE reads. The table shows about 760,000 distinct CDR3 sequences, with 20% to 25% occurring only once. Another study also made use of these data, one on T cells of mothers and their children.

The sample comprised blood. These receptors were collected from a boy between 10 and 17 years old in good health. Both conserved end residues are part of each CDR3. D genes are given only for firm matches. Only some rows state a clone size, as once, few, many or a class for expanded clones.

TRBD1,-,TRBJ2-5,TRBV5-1,CASSQGGQGQTQYF,TGCGCCAGCAGCCAAGGAGGACAGGGACAGACCCAGTACTTC
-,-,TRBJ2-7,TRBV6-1,CASKGTVLDEQYF,TGTGCCAGCAAGGGGACGGTTTTGGACGAGCAGTACTTC
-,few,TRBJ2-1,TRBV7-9,CASSLESGAYNEQFF,TGTGCCAGCAGCTTAGAGTCGGGGGCCTACAATGAGCAGTTCTTC
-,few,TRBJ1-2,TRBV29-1,CTIQEDYGYTF,TGCACCATCCAGGAGGACTATGGCTACACCTTC
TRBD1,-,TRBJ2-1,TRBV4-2,CASSQEGDRGYNEQFF,TGTGCCAGCAGCCAAGAAGGAGACAGGGGGTACAACGAGCAGTTCTTC
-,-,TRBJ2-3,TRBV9,CASSGRTRPSTDTQYF,TGTGCCAGCAGCGGACGAACACGCCCTAGCACAGATACGCAGTATTTT
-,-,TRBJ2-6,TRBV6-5,CASSSGTPSGANVLTF,TGTGCCAGCAGTTCCGGGACACCCTCTGGGGCCAACGTCCTGACTTTC
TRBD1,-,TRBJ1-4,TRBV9,CASSPQGARYEKLFF,TGCGCCAGCAGCCCACAGGGGGCGAGGTATGAAAAACTGTTTTTT
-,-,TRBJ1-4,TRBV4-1,CASSQEWYRDEKLFF,TGCGCCAGCAGCCAAGAGTGGTACAGGGATGAAAAACTGTTTTTT
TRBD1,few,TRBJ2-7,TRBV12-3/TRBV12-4,CASSQTGTGFNEQYF,TGTGCCAGCAGTCAAACCGGGACAGGGTTCAACGAGCAGTACTTC
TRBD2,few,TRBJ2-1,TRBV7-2,CASGHPGLAGEYEQFF,TGTGCCAGCGGCCATCCGGGACTAGCGGGAGAGTATGAGCAGTTCTTC
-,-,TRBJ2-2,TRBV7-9,CASSSMLVATGELFF,TGTGCCAGCAGCTCCATGTTGGTGGCAACCGGGGAGCTGTTTTTT
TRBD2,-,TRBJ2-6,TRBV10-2,CASTTGGSGANVLTF,TGCGCCAGCACCACGGGGGGCTCTGGGGCCAACGTCCTGACTTTC
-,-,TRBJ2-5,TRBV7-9,CASSFPQETQYF,TGTGCCAGCAGTTTTCCCCAAGAGACCCAGTACTTC
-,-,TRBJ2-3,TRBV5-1,CASSLELAGRADTQYF,TGCGCCAGCAGCTTGGAATTGGCGGGAAGAGCAGATACGCAGTATTTT
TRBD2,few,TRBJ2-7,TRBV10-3,CAINLAGPSYEQYF,TGTGCCATCAACCTAGCGGGTCCCTCCTACGAGCAGTACTTC
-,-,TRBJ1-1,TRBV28,CATKGINTEAFF,TGTGCCACCAAGGGCATCAACACTGAAGCTTTCTTT
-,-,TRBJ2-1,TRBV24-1,CATSDPSSSYNEQFF,TGTGCCACCAGTGACCCCTCGAGCTCCTACAATGAGCAGTTCTTC
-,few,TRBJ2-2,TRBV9,CASSVATSRELFF,TGTGCCAGCAGCGTAGCTACGAGCAGGGAGCTGTTTTTT
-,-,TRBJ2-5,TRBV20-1,CSALLIETQYF,TGCAGTGCTCTCCTTATCGAGACCCAGTACTTC
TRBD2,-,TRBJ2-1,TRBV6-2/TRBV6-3,CASSYGLAGFYNEQFF,TGTGCCAGCAGTTACGGTCTAGCGGGGTTCTACAATGAGCAGTTCTTC
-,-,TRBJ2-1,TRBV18,CASSPDGGDEQFF,TGTGCCAGCTCACCAGACGGCGGGGATGAGCAGTTCTTC
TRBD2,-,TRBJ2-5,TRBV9,CASSVDVSGRAQETQYF,TGTGCCAGCAGCGTAGACGTTAGCGGGAGGGCCCAAGAGACCCAGTACTTC
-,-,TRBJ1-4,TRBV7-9,CASSSTVNRENEKLFF,TGTGCCAGCAGCTCTACTGTGAACAGGGAAAATGAAAAACTGTTTTTT
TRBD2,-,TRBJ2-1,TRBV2,CASSDAATSGAEQFF,TGTGCCAGCAGTGATGCGGCAACTAGCGGGGCTGAGCAGTTCTTC
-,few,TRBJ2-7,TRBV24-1,CATSDPGFEQYF,TGTGCCACCAGTGATCCAGGGTTCGAGCAGTACTTC
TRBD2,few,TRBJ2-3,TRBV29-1,CSGRTSGTSTDTQYF,TGCAGCGGCCGGACTAGCGGGACTAGCACAGATACGCAGTATTTT
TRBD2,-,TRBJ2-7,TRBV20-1,CSAGSGAPYEQYF,TGCAGTGCTGGGAGCGGGGCCCCCTACGAGCAGTACTTC
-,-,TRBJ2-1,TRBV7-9,CASSLSRGLNEQFF,TGTGCCAGCAGCTTAAGCAGGGGTCTGAATGAGCAGTTCTTC
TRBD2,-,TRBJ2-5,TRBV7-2,CASSLGIRGDQETQYF,TGTGCCAGCAGCTTAGGCATCCGGGGGGACCAAGAGACCCAGTACTTC
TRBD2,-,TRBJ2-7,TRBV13,CASSAGTSGGASYEQYF,TGTGCCAGCAGCGCCGGGACTAGCGGGGGGGCCTCCTACGAGCAGTACTTC
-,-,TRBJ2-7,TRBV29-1,CSVEGQGGSYEQYF,TGCAGCGTTGAAGGGCAGGGAGGCTCCTACGAGCAGTACTTC
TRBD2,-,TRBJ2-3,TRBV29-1,CSVSGGSSTDTQYF,TGCAGCGTTTCGGGCGGGAGTTCGACAGATACGCAGTATTTT
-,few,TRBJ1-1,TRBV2,CASKKEGGAFF,TGTGCCAGCAAAAAGGAGGGGGGAGCTTTCTTT
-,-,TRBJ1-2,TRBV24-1,CATSDAEDYGYTF,TGTGCCACCAGTGATGCTGAGGACTATGGCTACACCTTC
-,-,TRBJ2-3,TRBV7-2,CASSFVAGGQADTQYF,TGTGCCAGCAGCTTTGTCGCTGGGGGGCAAGCAGATACGCAGTATTTT
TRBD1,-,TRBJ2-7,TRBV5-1,CASSHGQGNNYEQYF,TGCGCCAGCAGCCATGGACAGGGGAACAACTACGAGCAGTACTTC
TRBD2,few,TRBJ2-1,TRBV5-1,CASSATGTSGTSSYNEQFF,TGCGCCAGCAGCGCCACCGGGACTAGCGGGACCAGCTCCTACAATGAGCAGTTCTTC
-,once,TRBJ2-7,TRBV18,CASSPPQVPPYEQYF,TGTGCCAGCTCACCACCGCAAGTTCCCCCATACGAGCAGTACTTC
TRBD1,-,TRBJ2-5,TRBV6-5,CASSWGTEAQETQYF,TGTGCCAGCAGTTGGGGGACAGAGGCCCAAGAGACCCAGTACTTC
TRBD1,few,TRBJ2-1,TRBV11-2,CASSRGQGYHNEQFF,TGTGCCAGCAGCCGTGGACAGGGGTACCACAATGAGCAGTTCTTC
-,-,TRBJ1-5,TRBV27,CASSFEGSNQPQHF,TGTGCCAGCAGTTTTGAGGGGAGCAATCAGCCCCAGCATTTT
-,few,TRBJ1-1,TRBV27,CASSWGGEAFF,TGTGCCAGCAGTTGGGGGGGCGAAGCTTTCTTT
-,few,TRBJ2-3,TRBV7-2,CASSLFGQEDTQYF,TGTGCCAGCAGCCTCTTCGGCCAGGAAGATACGCAGTATTTT
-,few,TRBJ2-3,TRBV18,CASSPTQQDTQYF,TGTGCCAGCTCACCGACCCAGCAGGATACGCAGTATTTT
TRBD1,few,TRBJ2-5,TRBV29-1,CSVETGQGGETQYF,TGCAGCGTTGAAACGGGACAGGGTGGAGAGACCCAGTACTTC
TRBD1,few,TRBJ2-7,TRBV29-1,CSVVDGTGVFTYEQYF,TGCAGCGTTGTAGACGGGACAGGTGTTTTTACCTACGAGCAGTACTTC
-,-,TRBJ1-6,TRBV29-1,CSPISPPCCEDSPLHF,TGCAGCCCTATATCCCCCCCATGCTGTGAGGATTCACCCCTCCACTTT
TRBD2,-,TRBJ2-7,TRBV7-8,CASSFLAGPNEQYF,TGTGCCAGCAGCTTTCTAGCGGGACCCAACGAGCAGTACTTC
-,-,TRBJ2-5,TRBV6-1,CASSEVWAEETQYF,TGTGCCAGCAGTGAAGTTTGGGCGGAAGAGACCCAGTACTTC
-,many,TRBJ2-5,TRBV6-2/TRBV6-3,CASSYSRDSQETQYF,TGTGCCAGCAGTTATTCCAGGGATAGTCAAGAGACCCAGTACTTC
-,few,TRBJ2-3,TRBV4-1,CASSQRMAGTSLYF,TGCGCCAGCAGCCAAAGGATGGCCGGGACTTCGTTGTATTTT
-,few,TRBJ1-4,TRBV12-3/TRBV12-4,CASSAKGIVEKLFF,TGTGCCAGCAGTGCGAAGGGGATAGTTGAAAAACTGTTTTTT
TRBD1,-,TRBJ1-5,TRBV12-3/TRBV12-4,CASGTGGRQPQHF,TGTGCCAGCGGGACAGGGGGAAGGCAGCCCCAGCATTTT
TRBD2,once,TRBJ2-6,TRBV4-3,CASSPKVGGNGANVPTF,TGCGCCAGCAGCCCTAAGGTGGGGGGGAATGGGGCCAACGTCCCGACTTTC
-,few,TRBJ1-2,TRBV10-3,CAISEGLDYGYTF,TGTGCCATCAGTGAGGGGTTAGACTATGGCTACACCTTC
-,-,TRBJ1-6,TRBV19,CASRDVRAAYNSPLHF,TGTGCCAGTAGAGATGTCCGGGCGGCCTATAATTCACCCCTCCACTTT
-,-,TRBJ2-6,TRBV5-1,CASSPTFSGANVLTF,TGCGCCAGCAGCCCCACATTCTCTGGGGCCAACGTCCTGACTTTC
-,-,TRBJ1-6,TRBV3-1,CASSQGGYNSPLHF,TGTGCCAGCAGCCAAGGGGGGTATAATTCACCCCTCCACTTT
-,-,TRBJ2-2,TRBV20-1,CSARDTGQTRGELFF,TGCAGTGCTAGAGACACCGGGCAAACCCGGGGGGAGCTGTTTTTT